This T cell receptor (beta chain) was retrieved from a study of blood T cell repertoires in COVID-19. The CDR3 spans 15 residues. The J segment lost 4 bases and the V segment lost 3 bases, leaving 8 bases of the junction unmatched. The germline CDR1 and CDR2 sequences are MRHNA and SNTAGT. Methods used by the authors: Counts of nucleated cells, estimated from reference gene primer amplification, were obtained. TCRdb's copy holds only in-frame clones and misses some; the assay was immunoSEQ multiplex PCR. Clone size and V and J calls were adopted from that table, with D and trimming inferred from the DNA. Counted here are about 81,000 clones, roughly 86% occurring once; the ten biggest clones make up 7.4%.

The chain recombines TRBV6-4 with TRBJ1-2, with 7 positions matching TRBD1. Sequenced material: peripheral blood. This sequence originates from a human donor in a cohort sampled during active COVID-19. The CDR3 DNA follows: TGTGCCAGCAGTGAATCGAGCAGGGGGGCCTATGGCTACACCTTC. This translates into CASSESSRGAYGYTF.